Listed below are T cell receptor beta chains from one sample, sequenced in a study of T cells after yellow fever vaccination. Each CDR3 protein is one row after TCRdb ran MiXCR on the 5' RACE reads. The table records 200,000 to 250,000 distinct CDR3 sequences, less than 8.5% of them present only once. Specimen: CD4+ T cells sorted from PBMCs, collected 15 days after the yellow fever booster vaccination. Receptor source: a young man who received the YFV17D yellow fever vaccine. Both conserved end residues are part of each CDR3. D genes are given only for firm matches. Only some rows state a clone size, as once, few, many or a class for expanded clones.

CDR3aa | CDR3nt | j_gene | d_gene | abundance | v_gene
CSARAFGTSYNEQFF | TGCAGTGCTAGGGCTTTCGGGACTAGTTACAATGAGCAGTTCTTC | TRBJ2-1 | TRBD2 | few | TRBV20-1
CASSPPGGLTYEQYF | TGTGCCAGCTCCCCTCCGGGGGGGCTTACCTACGAGCAGTACTTC | TRBJ2-7 | TRBD2 | . | TRBV18
CSALPTRLAGVDTQYF | TGCAGTGCTCTTCCTACAAGACTAGCGGGAGTCGATACGCAGTATTTT | TRBJ2-3 | TRBD2 | many | TRBV20-1
CASSLTRAHPSFF | TGTGCCAGCAGCCTGACAAGGGCCCACCCTTCGTTCTTC | TRBJ2-1 | . | few | TRBV7-3
CASSQDHTTGYTF | TGCGCCAGCAGCCAAGATCATACAACGGGCTACACCTTC | TRBJ1-2 | . | many | TRBV4-3
CSARISENTGELFF | TGCAGTGCTAGGATTAGCGAGAACACCGGGGAGCTGTTTTTT | TRBJ2-2 | . | few | TRBV20-1
CASSLGTHISNQPQHF | TGTGCCAGCTCCCTCGGGACTCATATCTCCAATCAGCCCCAGCATTTT | TRBJ1-5 | . | . | TRBV18
CAMSLGDLSSYEQYF | TGTGCCATGAGCTTAGGGGACCTGAGCTCCTACGAGCAGTACTTC | TRBJ2-7 | . | . | TRBV7-2
CSATTQGAYDYGYTF | TGCAGTGCAACTACTCAGGGGGCATACGACTATGGCTACACCTTC | TRBJ1-2 | TRBD1 | few | TRBV20-1
CSAQSSGRANEQFF | TGCAGTGCTCAGAGTAGCGGGAGGGCCAATGAGCAGTTCTTC | TRBJ2-1 | TRBD2 | few | TRBV20-1
CSATRTSGGVEQYF | TGCAGTGCTACCAGGACTAGCGGAGGGGTCGAGCAGTACTTC | TRBJ2-7 | TRBD2 | . | TRBV20-1
CAISESGWGTGVTEAFF | TGTGCCATCAGTGAAAGTGGGTGGGGGACAGGGGTTACTGAAGCTTTCTTT | TRBJ1-1 | TRBD1 | few | TRBV10-3
CASSLRQGESPLHF | TGTGCCAGCAGCTTAAGACAGGGTGAATCACCCCTCCACTTT | TRBJ1-6 | TRBD1 | many | TRBV7-2
CASSPEAETQYF | TGTGCCAGTTCCCCTGAGGCGGAGACCCAGTACTTC | TRBJ2-5 | . | . | TRBV19
CATSRVGQGYEQYF | TGTGCCACCAGCAGAGTGGGACAGGGCTACGAGCAGTACTTC | TRBJ2-7 | TRBD1 | . | TRBV15
CASNPGPRDEQYF | TGCGCCAGCAACCCCGGTCCGAGGGACGAGCAGTACTTC | TRBJ2-7 | . | few | TRBV10-2
CASSEGRGPGRALYEQYF | TGTGCCAGCAGTGAAGGCAGGGGCCCGGGCAGGGCGTTGTACGAGCAGTACTTC | TRBJ2-7 | . | many | TRBV6-1
CASSLTSGPRGETQYF | TGTGCCAGCAGCTTAACCAGCGGGCCCCGGGGAGAGACCCAGTACTTC | TRBJ2-5 | . | few | TRBV11-2
CASSLERVPYEQYF | TGTGCCAGCAGCTTAGAACGGGTCCCCTACGAGCAGTACTTC | TRBJ2-7 | . | few | TRBV7-9
CASSLLGGRVHEQYF | TGTGCCAGCAGCTTACTGGGCGGGAGAGTACACGAGCAGTACTTC | TRBJ2-7 | TRBD2 | few | TRBV13
CASSRGQGFFGEQFF | TGTGCCAGCAGCCGGGGACAGGGGTTTTTCGGTGAGCAGTTCTTC | TRBJ2-1 | TRBD1 | few | TRBV7-3
CASSSQGVETQYF | TGTGCCAGCAGTTCCCAAGGGGTTGAGACCCAGTACTTC | TRBJ2-5 | . | many | TRBV12-3/TRBV12-4
CAWRQYNEQFF | TGTGCCTGGCGACAGTACAATGAGCAGTTCTTC | TRBJ2-1 | . | few | TRBV30
CASSLTGADSRAGYTF | TGTGCCAGCAGTTTAACGGGAGCAGACAGTCGGGCCGGCTACACCTTC | TRBJ1-2 | . | few | TRBV12-3/TRBV12-4
CASSKTPSNTGELFF | TGTGCCAGCAGTAAGACACCCTCAAACACCGGGGAGCTGTTTTTT | TRBJ2-2 | . | . | TRBV12-3/TRBV12-4
CASSRGLQINTGELFF | TGTGCCAGCTCTAGAGGACTACAGATTAACACCGGGGAGCTGTTTTTT | TRBJ2-2 | . | few | TRBV28
CSASPSGREQYF | TGCAGTGCTAGTCCCTCCGGGAGGGAGCAGTACTTC | TRBJ2-7 | TRBD2 | many | TRBV20-1
CASRGGLAAYNEQFF | TGTGCCAGCAGGGGCGGACTAGCGGCATACAATGAGCAGTTCTTC | TRBJ2-1 | TRBD2 | many | TRBV11-2
CCARESLAGLGRETQYF | TGCTGTGCTAGAGAGTCTCTAGCGGGTCTAGGGCGGGAGACCCAGTACTTC | TRBJ2-5 | TRBD2 | . | TRBV20-1
CASSLLVRAGGVYNEQFF | TGCGCCAGCAGCTTGCTGGTGCGAGCGGGAGGGGTTTACAATGAGCAGTTCTTC | TRBJ2-1 | TRBD2 | . | TRBV5-1
CSARWGGRVYEQYF | TGCAGTGCTAGATGGGGGGGTCGGGTCTACGAGCAGTACTTC | TRBJ2-7 | TRBD2 | . | TRBV20-1
CASTLGRSTDTQYF | TGTGCCAGTACCCTCGGTCGGTCCACAGATACGCAGTATTTT | TRBJ2-3 | . | . | TRBV19
CSAGQGITYEQYF | TGCAGCGCAGGACAGGGGATAACCTACGAGCAGTACTTC | TRBJ2-7 | TRBD1 | . | TRBV29-1
CASSLVGLNTEAFF | TGTGCCAGCAGCTTAGTGGGCCTGAACACTGAAGCTTTCTTT | TRBJ1-1 | . | few | TRBV7-2
CATSDLAGGSSYNEQFF | TGTGCCACCAGTGATTTGGCGGGGGGGAGCTCCTACAATGAGCAGTTCTTC | TRBJ2-1 | TRBD2 | . | TRBV24-1
CASKGDHRSASYEQYF | TGTGCCAGCAAGGGGGACCACAGGAGTGCCTCCTACGAGCAGTACTTC | TRBJ2-7 | . | many | TRBV6-5
CASSPQAGGYEQYF | TGTGCCAGCAGCCCCCAAGCGGGAGGTTACGAGCAGTACTTC | TRBJ2-7 | TRBD2 | few | TRBV7-3
CASSRSGTGATDTQYF | TGCGCCAGCAGCCGTTCCGGGACAGGGGCCACAGATACGCAGTATTTT | TRBJ2-3 | TRBD1 | few | TRBV5-1
CASSSPGPGREKLFF | TGTGCCAGCAGCTCCCCGGGGCCGGGTCGGGAAAAACTGTTTTTT | TRBJ1-4 | . | . | TRBV7-8
CASSYDRFTEAFF | TGTGCCAGCAGTTACGATCGTTTCACTGAAGCTTTCTTT | TRBJ1-1 | . | few | TRBV6-2/TRBV6-3